This T cell receptor (beta chain) appears in the sequencing data of a study of tumor-infiltrating lymphocytes in primary liver carcinoma. The study co-extracted DNA and RNA from around 20-30 mg of unsorted bulk tissue. Looked up from germline, CDR1 is SEHNR and CDR2 is FQNEAQ (reference sequence). V was clipped by 3 bases and J by 2 bases; unmatched bases: 7. This CDR3 contains 16 residues. Constant-region priming of 500 ng total RNA yielded TCR beta cDNA. A slightly modified ARM-PCR protocol with three nested multiplex PCR rounds produced these TCR beta libraries. It was with TRBV1-TRBV30 forward primers and a C-beta reverse primer that the first two PCR rounds were run, at approximately 10 cycles each. TCRdb passed the multiplex PCR reads through MiXCR, listing each CDR3 protein once. Found here are 90,000 to 150,000 distinct CDR3 sequences, about two thirds of them singletons; the top ten hold 7.5% to 10%.

This clonotype was recorded at least ten times. This chain links TRBV7-9 with TRBJ2-7; the match to TRBD2 covers 10 bases. Sequencing input: tumor-adjacent normal liver tissue. The TCR comes from a woman aged 60-75 years with primary liver carcinoma and hepatitis B virus infection. CDR3 coding DNA: TGTGCCAGCAGCTTGGCTAGCGGGAGAATGCCCTACGAGCAGTACTTC. Protein product: CASSLASGRMPYEQYF.